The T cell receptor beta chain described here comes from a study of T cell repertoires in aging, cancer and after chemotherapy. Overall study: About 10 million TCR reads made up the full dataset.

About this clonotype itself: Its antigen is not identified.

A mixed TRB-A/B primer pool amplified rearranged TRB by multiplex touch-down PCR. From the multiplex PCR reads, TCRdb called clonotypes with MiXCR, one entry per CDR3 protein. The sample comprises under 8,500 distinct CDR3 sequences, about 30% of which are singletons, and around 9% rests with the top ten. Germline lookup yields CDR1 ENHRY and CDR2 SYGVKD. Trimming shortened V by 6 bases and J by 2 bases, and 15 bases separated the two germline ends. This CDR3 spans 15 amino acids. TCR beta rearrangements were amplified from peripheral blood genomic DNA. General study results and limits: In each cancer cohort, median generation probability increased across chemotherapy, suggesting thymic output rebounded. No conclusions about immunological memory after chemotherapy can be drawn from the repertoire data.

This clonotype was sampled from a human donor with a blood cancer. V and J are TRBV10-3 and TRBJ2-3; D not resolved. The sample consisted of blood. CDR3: CAIRSANDDTDTQYF. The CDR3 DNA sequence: TGTGCCATCAGATCAGCGAACGATGACACAGATACGCAGTATTTT.